This T cell receptor (beta chain) was obtained from a study of Tregs in tolerant kidney transplant recipients. Whole-study findings and limits: This study did not directly address biological reproducibility.

The CDR3 is 17 amino acids. The V end was cut by 2 bases, the J end by 5 bases, with 22 bases between. Germline lookup yields CDR1 SGHVS and CDR2 FNYEAQ. About this clone itself: Its specificity is not known.

Method: immunoSEQ multiplex PCR; TCRdb's copy keeps in-frame clones and lacks some. This sample has under 95,000 clones; more than 85% occur once, and the top ten carry about 0.3%. CD4+CD25+CD127- Tregs, CD4+CD25- non-Tregs, CD4 and CD8 cells were sorted. The chain joins TRBV7-6 to TRBJ2-7, with D maybe TRBD2 (6 bases). The material was Tregs from blood, obtained before the transplant. The sequence came from a human donor who received a combined kidney and bone marrow transplant. CDR3 loop: CASSLSWGGSPINEQYF. The CDR3 DNA reads TGTGCCAGCAGCTTAAGTTGGGGAGGATCACCTATCAACGAGCAGTACTTC.